This T cell receptor beta chain is drawn from a study of radiation and T cells in renal cell carcinoma. Some clones are missing from TCRdb's copy, which holds only in-frame ones; the method was immunoSEQ multiplex PCR. The table includes 100,000 or so clones, 75% to 90% detected once. Time point reported: baseline pretreatment blood. As for treatment: 15 Gy SBRT to primary tumor, nephrectomy 4 weeks later. After SBRT, blood was collected at 2 and 4 weeks, plus baseline. The input for sequencing was blood, taken from a patient whose treatment included radiotherapy and nephrectomy. This receptor was identified in a man between 45 and 60 years old with renal cell carcinoma.

This CDR3 is CASSLELSRGREQYF. In DNA, the CDR3 is TGCGCCAGCAGCTTGGAACTGTCAAGGGGGCGGGAGCAGTACTTC. The chain is built from TRBV5-1 and TRBJ2-7; 7 bases map to TRBD1. Germline CDR1 SGHRS, CDR2 YFSETQ. The CDR3 contains 15 residues. Trimming at V came to 0 bases and at J to 7 bases, leaving 10 bases not matched to a gene.